This TCR beta chain came from a study of post-analysis software for immune sequencing data (dated by TCRdb to between 2015 and 2016). Background on the whole study: The recorded disease courses included relapsing-remitting, secondary progressive and progressive-relapsing multiple sclerosis, and some patients had no subtype annotation. A subset of samples was prepared in parallel using single-end sample barcoding, then pooled and co-amplified after Illumina adapter ligation. The patient repertoires were set against 10 or so previously published healthy control repertoires from donors whose ages ranged from about 6 to 25 years. Broader findings and caveats from the paper: Patients showed significantly higher frequencies than controls for roughly five TRBV segments, among them TRBV5-6, TRBV5-1 and TRBV20-1. The multiple sclerosis patient group was slightly younger than the control group. Strong co-clustering of samples prepared in the same batch was shown by direct clustering with F measure, prompting a batch-effect correction. Normalized Chao1 diversity was significantly lower in multiple sclerosis patients than controls, suggesting substantial peripheral T-cell clonal expansion.

Library preparation used PCR. The instrument given in TCRdb is Illumina HiSeq 2500. Unique molecular identifiers were incorporated into TCR beta cDNA libraries to reduce PCR and sequencing biases. Every 1 to 10 million input T cells yielded 500,000 or so cDNA molecules, meaning each molecule approximated one T cell. The same protocol used for the earlier healthy control dataset was applied to prepare and sequence the patient libraries. Within a given batch, samples were prepared together, multiplexed and sequenced on the same HiSeq lane. The authors processed their data as follows. Raw barcoded reads were processed with MIGEC, discarding single-read molecular identifier groups before consensus assembly and CDR3 extraction. Clonotype tables were post-analysed with VDJtools, normalizing diversity by down-sampling all datasets to the smallest sample size. In repertoire overlap clustering, CDR3 amino acid sequences, but not nucleotide sequences, were matched to correct batch-related cross-sample contamination. The public reads were reanalyzed by TCRdb: fastp trimming at Q25, MiXCR alignment, in-frame beta chains only. CDR3 protein duplicates are merged, each entry listing the most common genes and DNA. These V and J calls originate from TCRdb's pipeline instead of the authors' own analysis. The sample table contains roughly 430,000 distinct CDR3 sequences; only one count was recorded for 30% to 45% of them. The top ten constitute approximately 7.1% of the sample.

V loses 3 bases, J loses 4 bases, and the germline ends lie 15 bases apart. Counted from cysteine to phenylalanine, this CDR3 has 15 amino acids. Solely the CDR3 DNA is kept, with 45 bases framed from the first base. The germline V gene provides CDR1 LGHNA and CDR2 YNFKEQ. This clonotype was seen more than once but under ten times. The clone's antigen remains unknown. Nothing much larger sits one base from this clone, and base qualities are not available. To demonstrate the VDJtools post-analysis software, TCR beta repertoires were profiled from the peripheral blood of roughly 12 young patients with multiple sclerosis. The multiple sclerosis patients were children and adolescents between about 6 and 16 years of age.

The sample consisted of blood. The chain is encoded by TRBV4-2 joined to TRBJ2-5; 7 matching bases give a weak D call of TRBD2. This receptor was taken from a girl aged 2 to 10 with multiple sclerosis. CDR3 region: CASSHKQGGRETQYF. In nucleotide form, the sequence is TGTGCCAGCAGCCACAAACAGGGAGGGCGAGAGACCCAGTACTTC.